This T cell receptor (beta chain) was captured in a study of post-analysis software for immune sequencing data. The overall study: Relapsing-remitting, secondary progressive and progressive-relapsing forms of multiple sclerosis all featured among disease courses.

Study outcomes and limitations: Normalized Chao1 diversity in multiple sclerosis patients fell significantly below that of controls. With F measure, samples from one preparation batch clustered together strongly.

Unique molecular identifiers were carried by the TCR beta cDNA libraries. The source material, about 0.9 to 10 million T cells, gave rise to 510,000 or so cDNA molecules. TCRdb reanalysed the PCR reads using MiXCR and keeps one entry per CDR3 protein. The sample consists of 450,000 to 650,000 distinct CDR3 sequences, roughly 46% of them appearing once. Turning to this clonotype: Its specificity is not known.

The sequence came from a girl aged 10-17 years with multiple sclerosis. The sample taken for sequencing was blood.

CDR3 amino acids: CSVELAGADEQFF. The CDR3 DNA is TGCAGCGTTGAACTAGCGGGAGCGGATGAGCAGTTCTTC. This rearrangement joins TRBV29-1 to TRBJ2-1; 10 bases are a match to TRBD2. This CDR3 has 13 amino acids. Germline V gene data show CDR1 as SQVTM and CDR2 as ANQGSEA. V dropped 2 bases and J dropped 8; count of bases not matched to a gene: 3.